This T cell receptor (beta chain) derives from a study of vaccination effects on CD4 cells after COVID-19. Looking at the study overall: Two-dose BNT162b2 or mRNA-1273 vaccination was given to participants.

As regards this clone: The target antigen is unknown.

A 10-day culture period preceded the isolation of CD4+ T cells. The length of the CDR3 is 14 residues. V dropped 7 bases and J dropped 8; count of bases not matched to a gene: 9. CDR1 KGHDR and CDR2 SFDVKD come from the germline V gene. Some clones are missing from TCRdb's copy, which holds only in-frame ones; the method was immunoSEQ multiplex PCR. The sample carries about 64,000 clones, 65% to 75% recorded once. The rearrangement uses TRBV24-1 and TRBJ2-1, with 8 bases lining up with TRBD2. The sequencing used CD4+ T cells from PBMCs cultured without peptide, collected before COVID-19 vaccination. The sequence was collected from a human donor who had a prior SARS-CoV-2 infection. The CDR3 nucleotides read TGTGCCACCAGGATGAGCGGGAGTGTGGATGAGCAGTTCTTC. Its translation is CATRMSGSVDEQFF.